This is a list of T cell receptor beta chains from one sample in a study of OX40 agonist ivuxolimab in advanced cancers. Assay: immunoSEQ multiplex PCR; the TCRdb copy retains only in-frame clones and omits some. In the table there are fewer than 100,000 clones, 80% to 90% of which are singletons. The sample consisted of CD4+ or CD8+ T cells sorted from blood, taken in a trial of the OX40 agonist ivuxolimab. Source of these receptors: an adult with an advanced solid tumor such as melanoma, head and neck, liver or kidney cancer. Each CDR3 is given with its conserved first and last residue. The order of the fields is V gene, D gene, J gene, clone size, CDR3 protein, CDR3 DNA. The D gene is left open where the match is weak. Part of the rows lack a size; the others show once, few, many or a class for expanded clones.

TRBV4-2,TRBD2,TRBJ2-1,-,CASSLGRDRFLAGGDNEQFF,TGTGCCAGCAGCCTCGGTAGGGACAGATTTTTAGCGGGAGGGGACAATGAGCAGTTCTTC
TRBV30,TRBD1,TRBJ1-1,-,CAWSRDRGTEAFF,TGTGCCTGGAGTAGGGACAGGGGGACTGAAGCTTTCTTT
TRBV4-3,-,TRBJ2-5,-,CASSQNPQRTQYF,TGCGCCAGCAGCCAGAACCCCCAGCGGACCCAGTACTTC
TRBV15,TRBD2,TRBJ2-5,-,CATSRDLRTSGSSQETQYF,TGTGCCACCAGCAGAGATCTGCGGACTAGCGGGAGTAGCCAAGAGACCCAGTACTTC
TRBV25-1,-,TRBJ1-3,-,CASSASNTIYF,TGTGCCAGCAGTGCCTCTAACACCATATATTTT
TRBV7-9,-,TRBJ1-1,-,CASSLGQNTEAFF,TGTGCCAGCAGCTTAGGACAGAACACTGAAGCTTTCTTT
TRBV11-3,TRBD1,TRBJ2-5,-,CASSRGQQETQYF,TGTGCCAGCAGTCGGGGACAGCAAGAGACCCAGTACTTC
TRBV6-1,-,TRBJ2-7,-,CASSLTVYEQYF,TGTGCCAGCAGCCTCACTGTCTACGAGCAGTACTTC
TRBV7-2,-,TRBJ2-5,-,CASSPSGPGETQYF,TGTGCCAGCAGCCCCTCCGGGCCAGGAGAGACCCAGTACTTC
TRBV5-5,-,TRBJ2-5,-,CASSSRATMETQYF,TGTGCCAGCAGCTCCAGAGCTACAATGGAGACCCAGTACTTC
TRBV28,TRBD1,TRBJ1-5,once,CASSDPGQGNQPQHF,TGTGCCAGCAGTGACCCGGGACAGGGGAATCAGCCCCAGCATTTT
TRBV5-1,-,TRBJ2-5,-,CASSPEAARETQYF,TGCGCCAGCAGCCCCGAGGCGGCACGAGAGACCCAGTACTTC
TRBV15,-,TRBJ2-5,-,CATSRGGANSGETQYF,TGTGCCACCAGCAGAGGGGGGGCGAATAGCGGAGAGACCCAGTACTTC
TRBV28,-,TRBJ2-7,-,CASRPPGRGQYF,TGTGCCAGCAGGCCCCCGGGACGTGGGCAGTACTTC
TRBV14,-,TRBJ1-3,-,CASTRSGNTIYF,TGTGCCAGCACACGCTCTGGAAACACCATATATTTT
TRBV2,TRBD1,TRBJ2-3,-,CASGAGQGPADTQYF,TGTGCCAGCGGCGCCGGACAGGGGCCCGCAGATACGCAGTATTTT
TRBV5-1,-,TRBJ1-4,-,CASSSGGTNEKLFF,TGCGCCAGCAGTTCCGGGGGAACTAATGAAAAACTGTTTTTT
TRBV6-5,TRBD2,TRBJ2-1,once,CASIRLAGGYNEQFF,TGTGCCAGCATCCGACTAGCGGGAGGATACAATGAGCAGTTCTTC
TRBV12-5,TRBD2,TRBJ2-5,-,CASGWARGPSGVTQYF,TGTGCTAGTGGTTGGGCGAGGGGACCAAGCGGGGTGACCCAGTACTTC
TRBV7-9,TRBD1,TRBJ2-5,-,CASSAGQGSGETQYF,TGTGCCAGCAGCGCTGGACAGGGTTCGGGTGAGACCCAGTACTTC
TRBV1,-,TRBJ1-5,-,CTSSQGVGQGYSNQPQHF,TGCACCAGCAGCCAAGGGGTCGGACAGGGCTATAGCAATCAGCCCCAGCATTTT
TRBV7-2,TRBD2,TRBJ2-1,-,CASNWAGGEQFF,TGTGCCAGCAACTGGGCGGGGGGTGAGCAGTTCTTC
TRBV2,TRBD1,TRBJ1-1,-,CASGGQGNTEAFF,TGTGCCAGCGGCGGACAGGGGAACACTGAAGCTTTCTTT
TRBV27,TRBD2,TRBJ2-1,-,CASTLTSPNNEQFF,TGTGCCAGTACCTTGACTAGCCCGAACAATGAGCAGTTCTTC
TRBV4-2,-,TRBJ2-3,-,CASSLIAGASTDTQYF,TGTGCCAGCAGCCTAATAGCCGGTGCTAGCACAGATACGCAGTATTTT
TRBV5-5,TRBD1,TRBJ2-7,-,CASSSTGEGYEQYF,TGTGCCAGCAGCTCGACAGGGGAAGGTTACGAGCAGTACTTC
TRBV19,-,TRBJ1-2,-,CASSARNPGRQINYGYTF,TGTGCCAGTAGTGCAAGAAACCCGGGACGGCAGATTAACTATGGCTACACCTTC
TRBV19,-,TRBJ1-5,-,CASSMDRHNQPQHF,TGTGCCAGTAGTATGGACAGACACAATCAGCCCCAGCATTTT
TRBV15,-,TRBJ2-1,once,CATSRVNRVDEQFF,TGTGCCACCAGCAGAGTAAACAGGGTGGATGAGCAGTTCTTC
TRBV5-1,-,TRBJ2-1,-,CASGSVPPNNEQFF,TGCGCCAGCGGATCGGTGCCCCCAAACAATGAGCAGTTCTTC
TRBV9,-,TRBJ2-1,-,CASSPIRMGIPLFF,TGTGCCAGCAGCCCCATAAGGATGGGCATCCCTCTGTTCTTC
TRBV7-2,TRBD2,TRBJ2-1,-,CASSLGTSGANQFF,TGTGCCAGCAGCTTAGGGACTAGCGGGGCTAATCAGTTCTTC
TRBV18,TRBD2,TRBJ2-1,-,CASSPRGTRYEDYNEQFF,TGTGCCAGCTCACCTCGCGGGACTAGATATGAGGACTACAATGAGCAGTTCTTC
TRBV7-9,-,TRBJ1-1,-,CASSPLLRGRMNTEAFF,TGTGCCAGCAGCCCTTTGCTTCGAGGGAGAATGAACACTGAAGCTTTCTTT
TRBV5-1,-,TRBJ1-4,-,CASSGGDEKLFF,TGCGCCAGCTCTGGGGGAGATGAAAAACTGTTTTTT